What follows are 8 T cell receptor beta chains derived from one specimen sequenced in a study of blood T cell repertoires in COVID-19. Assay: immunoSEQ multiplex PCR; the TCRdb copy retains only in-frame clones and omits some. In the table there are about 160,000 clones, approximately 82% of which are singletons. Specimen: peripheral blood. The receptors shown here come from a woman older than 75 with acute or convalescent COVID-19.

V and J are TRBV5-5 and TRBJ1-1; D perhaps matches TRBD1 (5 bases). The CDR3 loop spans 13 amino acids. The V gene lost 1 base and the J gene lost 6 bases, with 10 bases spanning the gap. Germline V lookup: CDR1 SGHKS, CDR2 YYEKEE (reference sequence). Here the CDR3 DNA reads TGTGCCAGCAGCTTGTGGGGGGGTTCTGAAGCTTTCTTT. Its protein is CASSLWGGSEAFF.

For this clone: A read error may account for a junction end that differs from germline. The chain joins TRBV7-9 to TRBJ2-1, with 11 bases that match TRBD2. CDR3 size: 15 residues. CDR1 is SEHNR, CDR2 FQNEAQ, per germline (reference sequence). CDR3 DNA sequence: TGTGCCAGCAGCCTAGCGGGAGGCTATTGGAATGAGCAGTTCTTC. Residues: CASSLAGGYWNEQFF.

The J gene is TRBJ1-2, the V gene TRBV28; 8 bases line up with TRBD1. Germline CDR1 reads MDHEN; CDR2 reads SYDVKM. The V gene end was trimmed by 7 bases and the J gene end by 10 bases; junction bases not matched to a gene: 14. This CDR3 region has 14 residues. CDR3: CASTPPIGQGYYTF. CDR3 DNA: TGTGCCAGCACCCCCCCCATTGGACAGGGTTACTACACCTTC.

The V and J genes are TRBV2 and TRBJ1-2; 10 nucleotides line up with TRBD1. Germline CDR1 and CDR2: SNHLY and FYNNEI. The CDR3 is 13 amino acids. V lost 6 bases, J lost 8 bases, and 6 bases stayed unmatched. Written as DNA, the CDR3 is TGTGCCAGCAGAATGACAGGGGGCGCGGGCTACACCTTC. Its translation: CASRMTGGAGYTF.

The gene calls are TRBV6-2 or TRBV6-3 and TRBJ1-6, with D maybe TRBD1 (6 bases). The CDR3 is made up of 15 amino acids. Germline CDR1 reads MNHEY; CDR2 reads SVGEGT. The ends were cut back, 6 bases at V and 7 bases at J, with 16 bases in the middle. CDR3 protein: CASSRDGQRNSPLHF. CDR3 in DNA: TGTGCCAGCAGCCGAGACGGACAGAGGAATTCACCCCTCCACTTT.

The chain links TRBV9 to TRBJ2-3, with 14 nucleotides matching TRBD2. V trimming: 4 bases; J trimming: 2 bases; junction bases outside the gene matches: 3. CDR1 SGDLS and CDR2 YYNGEE come from the germline V gene. The CDR3 loop spans 16 amino acids. CDR3 protein: CASSSGLAGVTDTQYF. CDR3 sequence (DNA): TGTGCCAGCAGCTCGGGACTAGCGGGAGTCACAGATACGCAGTATTTT. Full variable domain (rest looked up from reference TRBV9 and TRBJ2-3): DSGVTQTPKHLITATGQRVTLRCSPRSGDLSVYWYQQSLDQGLQFLIQYYNGEERAKGNILERFSAQQFPDLHSELNLSSLELGDSALYFCASSSGLAGVTDTQYFGPGTRLTVL.

V gene TRBV5-1 combines with J gene TRBJ1-1; 7 nucleotides align to TRBD1. The germline V gene has CDR1 SGHRS and CDR2 YFSETQ. This CDR3 has 16 residues. V was clipped by 0 bases and J by 9 bases; unmatched bases: 14. CDR3 in DNA: TGCGCCAGCAGCTTGGGGGGGACAGCAATTCCTCCCCAAGCTTTCTTT. Translation gives CASSLGGTAIPPQAFF. Variable domain in full (rest from reference TRBV5-1 and TRBJ1-1): KAGVTQTPRYLIKTRGQQVTLSCSPISGHRSVSWYQQTPGQGLQFLFEYFSETQRNKGNFPGRFSGRQFSNSRSEMNVSTLELGDSALYLCASSLGGTAIPPQAFFGQGTRLTVV.

This chain connects TRBV18 to TRBJ2-2; 12 bases agree with TRBD2. V gave up 5 bases and J gave up 5 bases; unmatched junction bases: 6. The CDR3 is 16 amino acids. Germline CDR1 is KGHSH and CDR2 is LQKENI. The CDR3 protein is CASSETGTSGTGELFF. The CDR3 DNA follows: TGTGCCAGCTCAGAGACCGGGACTAGCGGGACCGGGGAGCTGTTTTTT.